These T cell receptor beta chains were read from a single sample in a study of blood T cell repertoires in COVID-19. Libraries were prepared by immunoSEQ multiplex PCR; TCRdb keeps only in-frame clonotypes and omits some of them. The sample has roughly 360,000 clones, 88% seen once. The material sequenced was PBMCs or T cells enriched from blood (not recorded which). The origin of the receptors is a woman aged 30 to 39 with acute COVID-19. Both conserved end residues are part of each CDR3. The D gene is left open where the match is weak. Size is omitted from some rows. Given values are once, few, many or a class for expanded clones.

clone size: .
V gene: TRBV5-6
D gene: TRBD1
J gene: TRBJ2-7
CDR3 protein: CASSPRQGGPYEQYF
CDR3 DNA: TGTGCCAGCAGCCCGCGACAGGGTGGACCCTACGAGCAGTACTTC

clone size: .
V gene: TRBV19
D gene: TRBD1
J gene: TRBJ2-7
CDR3 protein: CASSTQQGGAYEQYF
CDR3 DNA: TGTGCCAGTAGTACCCAACAGGGGGGAGCCTACGAGCAGTACTTC

clone size: .
V gene: TRBV19
D gene: TRBD1
J gene: TRBJ2-6
CDR3 protein: CASSARQGTGANVLTF
CDR3 DNA: TGTGCCAGTAGTGCCAGACAGGGGACTGGGGCCAACGTCCTGACTTTC

clone size: .
V gene: TRBV30
D gene: .
J gene: TRBJ1-1
CDR3 protein: CAWSASLTGPEAFF
CDR3 DNA: TGTGCCTGGAGCGCAAGCCTGACAGGCCCTGAAGCTTTCTTT

clone size: .
V gene: TRBV6-5
D gene: .
J gene: TRBJ1-2
CDR3 protein: CASSYSPDYGYTF
CDR3 DNA: TGTGCCAGCAGTTATTCCCCCGACTATGGCTACACCTTC

clone size: few
V gene: TRBV12-3/TRBV12-4
D gene: TRBD1
J gene: TRBJ1-6
CDR3 protein: CASRGQPNSPLHF
CDR3 DNA: TGTGCCAGCAGGGGACAGCCTAATTCACCCCTCCACTTT

clone size: once
V gene: TRBV18
D gene: .
J gene: TRBJ2-5
CDR3 protein: CASSLGDQETQYF
CDR3 DNA: TGTGCCAGCTCACTAGGGGACCAAGAGACCCAGTACTTC

clone size: .
V gene: TRBV5-8
D gene: .
J gene: TRBJ1-5
CDR3 protein: CASSLDRTEGQPQHF
CDR3 DNA: TGTGCCAGCAGCTTGGACAGAACTGAAGGTCAGCCCCAGCATTTT

clone size: .
V gene: TRBV19
D gene: .
J gene: TRBJ1-3
CDR3 protein: CASSFLGDSGNTIYF
CDR3 DNA: TGTGCCAGTAGTTTTCTCGGGGACTCTGGAAACACCATATATTTT

clone size: .
V gene: TRBV25-1
D gene: .
J gene: TRBJ1-6
CDR3 protein: CASSDSGFRSPLHF
CDR3 DNA: TGTGCCAGCAGTGACTCAGGGTTTCGTTCACCCCTCCACTTT

clone size: .
V gene: TRBV19
D gene: .
J gene: TRBJ2-1
CDR3 protein: CASSIARSSDEQFF
CDR3 DNA: TGTGCCAGTAGTATAGCCAGGTCTTCCGATGAGCAGTTCTTC

clone size: .
V gene: TRBV7-3
D gene: TRBD2
J gene: TRBJ2-2
CDR3 protein: CASSPQRGVTGELFF
CDR3 DNA: TGTGCCAGCAGCCCTCAGCGGGGCGTCACCGGGGAGCTGTTTTTT

clone size: .
V gene: TRBV30
D gene: .
J gene: TRBJ1-2
CDR3 protein: CAWSDGNYGYTF
CDR3 DNA: TGTGCCTGGAGTGACGGGAACTATGGCTACACCTTC

clone size: .
V gene: TRBV30
D gene: .
J gene: TRBJ2-7
CDR3 protein: CAWSSSGQSSYEQYF
CDR3 DNA: TGTGCCTGGAGTTCATCAGGACAAAGCTCCTACGAGCAGTACTTC

clone size: .
V gene: TRBV30
D gene: .
J gene: TRBJ1-2
CDR3 protein: CAWSQGLGSGYTF
CDR3 DNA: TGTGCCTGGAGTCAGGGTTTGGGTAGTGGCTACACCTTC

clone size: .
V gene: TRBV24-1
D gene: TRBD2
J gene: TRBJ2-1
CDR3 protein: CATSDLQGTSGDEQFF
CDR3 DNA: TGTGCCACCAGTGATTTGCAGGGGACTAGCGGGGATGAGCAGTTCTTC

clone size: .
V gene: TRBV18
D gene: .
J gene: TRBJ1-2
CDR3 protein: CASSPPRRQILGYTF
CDR3 DNA: TGTGCCAGCTCACCACCCCGGCGACAGATCTTGGGCTACACCTTC

clone size: .
V gene: TRBV21-1
D gene: .
J gene: TRBJ2-1
CDR3 protein: CASSKAPRVREQFF
CDR3 DNA: TGTGCCAGCAGCAAAGCTCCGAGGGTTCGAGAGCAGTTCTTC

clone size: once
V gene: TRBV19
D gene: .
J gene: TRBJ1-5
CDR3 protein: CASTNRGGKSNQPQHF
CDR3 DNA: TGTGCCAGTACCAATAGGGGGGGGAAGAGCAATCAGCCCCAGCATTTT

clone size: few
V gene: TRBV27
D gene: .
J gene: TRBJ1-4
CDR3 protein: CASSRRTATNEKLFF
CDR3 DNA: TGTGCCAGCAGTCGTAGGACAGCAACTAATGAAAAACTGTTTTTT

clone size: .
V gene: TRBV7-8
D gene: .
J gene: TRBJ1-4
CDR3 protein: CASSLYSGLNEKLFF
CDR3 DNA: TGTGCCAGCAGCTTATATTCGGGACTTAATGAAAAACTGTTTTTT

clone size: .
V gene: TRBV29-1
D gene: .
J gene: TRBJ2-1
CDR3 protein: CSVEDTDSYNEQFF
CDR3 DNA: TGCAGCGTTGAGGACACAGACTCCTACAATGAGCAGTTCTTC

clone size: .
V gene: TRBV7-9
D gene: .
J gene: TRBJ1-4
CDR3 protein: CASSFSRTAATNEKLFF
CDR3 DNA: TGTGCCAGCAGCTTCAGCAGGACAGCTGCAACTAATGAAAAACTGTTTTTT

clone size: .
V gene: TRBV6-5
D gene: TRBD2
J gene: TRBJ2-1
CDR3 protein: CASSRTSGRNNEQFF
CDR3 DNA: TGTGCCAGCAGCCGGACTAGCGGGAGAAACAATGAGCAGTTCTTC

clone size: .
V gene: TRBV2
D gene: TRBD1
J gene: TRBJ1-1
CDR3 protein: CASSGLRTGGMNTEAFF
CDR3 DNA: TGTGCCAGCTCTGGGCTTAGGACAGGGGGGATGAACACTGAAGCTTTCTTT

clone size: once
V gene: TRBV7-9
D gene: TRBD2
J gene: TRBJ2-1
CDR3 protein: CARGTSGDHYNEQFF
CDR3 DNA: TGTGCCAGGGGGACTAGCGGGGATCATTACAATGAGCAGTTCTTC

clone size: .
V gene: TRBV5-1
D gene: TRBD1
J gene: TRBJ2-6
CDR3 protein: CASSFHNTGVGANVLTF
CDR3 DNA: TGCGCCAGCAGCTTCCACAATACAGGGGTCGGGGCCAACGTCCTGACTTTC

clone size: .
V gene: TRBV7-6
D gene: TRBD1
J gene: TRBJ1-4
CDR3 protein: CASSSGDSLVDEKLFF
CDR3 DNA: TGTGCCAGCAGCTCGGGGGACAGTCTGGTCGATGAAAAACTGTTTTTT

clone size: few
V gene: TRBV7-3
D gene: .
J gene: TRBJ1-6
CDR3 protein: CASSLTGDSPLHF
CDR3 DNA: TGTGCCAGCAGCTTAACAGGGGATTCACCCCTCCACTTT

clone size: .
V gene: TRBV7-2
D gene: .
J gene: TRBJ2-5
CDR3 protein: CASSLSRGGFSQETQYF
CDR3 DNA: TGTGCCAGCAGCTTATCTAGGGGGGGATTTAGCCAAGAGACCCAGTACTTC

clone size: .
V gene: TRBV11-1
D gene: .
J gene: TRBJ2-5
CDR3 protein: CASSLARSADQETQYF
CDR3 DNA: TGTGCCAGCAGCTTAGCGAGGTCGGCGGACCAAGAGACCCAGTACTTC

clone size: .
V gene: TRBV11-2
D gene: TRBD2
J gene: TRBJ2-2
CDR3 protein: CASSFGTSGGNTGELFF
CDR3 DNA: TGTGCCAGCAGCTTCGGGACTAGCGGGGGTAACACCGGGGAGCTGTTTTTT

clone size: .
V gene: TRBV3-1/TRBV3-2
D gene: TRBD1
J gene: TRBJ2-2
CDR3 protein: CASSPRTGRNTGELFF
CDR3 DNA: TGTGCCAGCAGCCCAAGGACAGGACGAAACACCGGGGAGCTGTTTTTT

clone size: .
V gene: TRBV5-1
D gene: .
J gene: TRBJ1-1
CDR3 protein: CASSRDTEAFF
CDR3 DNA: TGCGCCAGCAGCCGGGATACTGAAGCTTTCTTT

clone size: .
V gene: TRBV3-1/TRBV3-2
D gene: TRBD1
J gene: TRBJ2-7
CDR3 protein: CASSQQGQGAFYEQYF
CDR3 DNA: TGTGCCAGCAGCCAACAGGGACAGGGGGCATTTTACGAGCAGTACTTC

clone size: .
V gene: TRBV9
D gene: TRBD1
J gene: TRBJ1-5
CDR3 protein: CASSAGDRASNQPQHF
CDR3 DNA: TGTGCCAGCAGCGCCGGGGACAGGGCTAGCAATCAGCCCCAGCATTTT

clone size: once
V gene: TRBV11-3
D gene: .
J gene: TRBJ2-7
CDR3 protein: CASSPTSRAGAYEQYF
CDR3 DNA: TGTGCCAGCAGCCCTACGTCTCGAGCAGGGGCCTACGAGCAGTACTTC

clone size: .
V gene: TRBV7-9
D gene: TRBD2
J gene: TRBJ2-5
CDR3 protein: CASSGTSGDQETQYF
CDR3 DNA: TGTGCCAGTTCCGGGACTAGCGGGGACCAAGAGACCCAGTACTTC

clone size: .
V gene: TRBV27
D gene: TRBD1
J gene: TRBJ1-5
CDR3 protein: CASSFGQDNQPQHF
CDR3 DNA: TGTGCCAGCAGTTTTGGACAGGACAATCAGCCCCAGCATTTT

clone size: .
V gene: TRBV29-1
D gene: .
J gene: TRBJ2-3
CDR3 protein: CSVDTSTDTQYF
CDR3 DNA: TGCAGCGTAGACACTAGCACAGATACGCAGTATTTT

clone size: once
V gene: TRBV30
D gene: .
J gene: TRBJ1-3
CDR3 protein: CACRGIGVGGNTIYF
CDR3 DNA: TGTGCCTGTCGGGGAATCGGGGTCGGGGGAAACACCATATATTTT

clone size: .
V gene: TRBV5-1
D gene: .
J gene: TRBJ2-5
CDR3 protein: CASSLELPGGARETQYF
CDR3 DNA: TGCGCCAGCAGCTTGGAATTGCCCGGCGGGGCGAGGGAGACCCAGTACTTC

clone size: once
V gene: TRBV1
D gene: .
J gene: TRBJ2-7
CDR3 protein: CTSSHPGLAGGHEQYF
CDR3 DNA: TGCACCAGCAGCCACCCTGGACTAGCGGGGGGCCACGAGCAGTACTTC

clone size: .
V gene: TRBV3-1/TRBV3-2
D gene: .
J gene: TRBJ1-2
CDR3 protein: CASSYDRLISYGYTF
CDR3 DNA: TGTGCCAGCAGCTACGACAGACTCATAAGCTATGGCTACACCTTC

clone size: .
V gene: TRBV4-2
D gene: TRBD1
J gene: TRBJ1-2
CDR3 protein: CASSTPRDSNYGYTF
CDR3 DNA: TGTGCCAGCAGCACACCCCGGGACAGCAACTATGGCTACACCTTC

clone size: .
V gene: TRBV12-5
D gene: .
J gene: TRBJ2-7
CDR3 protein: CASARQGFYEQYF
CDR3 DNA: TGTGCTAGTGCCCGTCAGGGTTTTTACGAGCAGTACTTC

clone size: .
V gene: TRBV5-4
D gene: .
J gene: TRBJ1-1
CDR3 protein: CASSWGVNTEAFF
CDR3 DNA: TGTGCCAGCAGCTGGGGGGTAAACACTGAAGCTTTCTTT

clone size: .
V gene: TRBV28
D gene: .
J gene: TRBJ1-2
CDR3 protein: CASSFGGHPNDYGYTF
CDR3 DNA: TGTGCCAGCAGTTTTGGGGGACACCCTAATGACTATGGCTACACCTTC

clone size: once
V gene: TRBV9
D gene: TRBD1
J gene: TRBJ1-1
CDR3 protein: CASSVGTGGGGTEAFF
CDR3 DNA: TGTGCCAGCAGCGTTGGGACAGGGGGTGGTGGCACTGAAGCTTTCTTT